Listed below are T cell receptor beta chains from one sample, sequenced in a study of cytomegalovirus exposure and HLA in healthy donors. The protocol was immunoSEQ multiplex PCR, while the TCRdb copy is restricted to in-frame clones and leaves out a portion. The sample lists 84,000 or so clones, more than 60% seen once, with roughly 2.5% in the top ten. Sequencing used PBMCs. The receptors shown here come from a young man in good health and CMV-seronegative. Both conserved end residues are trimmed from each CDR3.

V: TRBV5-6; J: TRBJ2-3; CDR3: ASRTSGGPDTQY
V: TRBV6-5; J: TRBJ1-5; CDR3: ASSYTGSHQPQH
V: TRBV13; J: TRBJ1-2; CDR3: ASSLGRGNYGYT
V: TRBV27; J: TRBJ1-3; CDR3: ASSFGDPSGNTIY
V: TRBV7-9; J: TRBJ1-2; CDR3: ASSLTLGTASNYGYT
V: TRBV5-6; J: TRBJ2-5; CDR3: ASSKGLTEETQY
V: TRBV6-1; J: TRBJ1-5; CDR3: ASSEDQGGHSNQPQH
V: TRBV2; J: TRBJ1-1; CDR3: ASRRGFNTEAF
V: TRBV5-1; J: TRBJ2-2; CDR3: ASSPGQGFTGELF
V: TRBV28; J: TRBJ1-5; CDR3: ASKTGSQPQH
V: TRBV12-5; J: TRBJ2-1; CDR3: ASGGHATYNEQF
V: TRBV5-1; J: TRBJ2-5; CDR3: ASSTNPSGGQETQY
V: TRBV18; J: TRBJ2-7; CDR3: ASSPRTGGPGEQY
V: TRBV19; J: TRBJ2-5; CDR3: ASSLEDKAQGETQY
V: TRBV25-1; J: TRBJ2-1; CDR3: ASSAHYGTGGGNEQF
V: TRBV9; J: TRBJ1-2; CDR3: ASRLTLLDRGSSYT
V: TRBV2; J: TRBJ2-5; CDR3: ASSVQSQETQY